The 2 T cell receptor beta chains listed next were all sequenced from one sample in a study of cytomegalovirus exposure and HLA in healthy donors. Use of 60 Vbeta and 13 Jbeta primers characterized the PCR. The method was immunoSEQ multiplex PCR; TCRdb's version includes in-frame clones alone and lacks a portion of them. The sample has 130,000 to 150,000 clones, 75% to 80% seen once; the top ten hold about 2.5%. Sequencing was performed on PBMCs. The receptors were gathered from a woman aged 18-30 years in good health and CMV-seropositive.

V gene TRBV7-2 combines with J gene TRBJ1-4, with 7 bases that match TRBD1. The V segment lost 5 bases and the J segment 8 bases; nucleotides outside the gene matches: 14. The CDR3 contains 16 residues. Germline V gene lookup returns CDR1 SGHTA and CDR2 FQGNSA. The CDR3 here is CASSLGVGQAFEKLFF. Written as DNA, the CDR3 is TGTGCCAGCAGCCTAGGAGTCGGACAGGCGTTCGAAAAACTGTTTTTT.

The J gene is TRBJ1-5, the V gene TRBV19; TRBD1 agrees at 7 bases. Germline CDR1 is LNHDA and CDR2 is SQIVND (reference sequence). Trimming at V came to 6 bases and at J to 4 bases, leaving 3 bases not matched to a gene. The CDR3 runs 13 residues. CDR3: CASRRQGNQPQHF. As DNA, the CDR3 is TGTGCCAGTAGAAGACAGGGAAATCAGCCCCAGCATTTT.